Listed here are 30 T cell receptor beta chains from one sample, sequenced in a study of cytomegalovirus exposure and HLA in healthy donors. The PCR employed 60 Vbeta primers together with 13 Jbeta primers. Method: immunoSEQ multiplex PCR; TCRdb's copy keeps in-frame clones and lacks some. The sample lists about 160,000 clones, 70% to 90% occurring once. Sequences were obtained from PBMCs. The receptors here all came from a woman younger than 35 in good health and CMV-seronegative.

This rearrangement joins TRBV5-6 to TRBJ2-2, with D uncertain. Per germline, CDR1 SGHDT and CDR2 YYEEEE. The germline V and J ends were trimmed by 6 bases and 6 bases, with 15 bases remaining between them. The CDR3 extends over 14 amino acids. Here the CDR3 reads CASNSWAYAGELFF. The CDR3 DNA sequence: TGTGCCAGCAATTCATGGGCTTACGCCGGGGAGCTGTTTTTT.

This chain links TRBV7-3 with TRBJ1-6; 8 bases align to TRBD1. CDR1 is SGHTA and CDR2 is FQGTGA in the germline V gene. Trimming took 5 bases from V and 7 from J; bases not matched to a gene: 4. The CDR3 runs 14 residues. The CDR3: CASSRQGRNSPLHF. CDR3 bases: TGTGCCAGCAGCCGACAGGGGCGGAATTCACCCCTCCACTTT. The whole variable domain, remainder taken from reference TRBV7-3 and TRBJ1-6, is GAGVSQTPSNKVTEKGKYVELRCDPISGHTALYWYRQSLGQGPEFLIYFQGTGAADDSGLPNDRFFAVRPEGSVSTLKIQRTERGDSAVYLCASSRQGRNSPLHFGNGTRLTVT.

The chain couples TRBV5-4 to TRBJ2-3; 10 bases are a match to TRBD1. Trimming cost V 0 bases and J 4 bases; bases outside gene matches: 5. The CDR3 spans 16 residues. The germline V gene has CDR1 SGHNT and CDR2 YYREEE (reference sequence). The CDR3 coding sequence is TGTGCCAGCAGCTTGGGGACCGGGACAGGGGCAGATACGCAGTATTTT. This sequence encodes CASSLGTGTGADTQYF.

This clone has just a few counts. The chain is built from TRBV6-1 and TRBJ1-2; tentatively, D is TRBD1 (6 bases). This CDR3 region has 15 residues. Trimming took 2 bases from V and 0 from J, leaving 10 bases between them. The germline gives CDR1 MNHNS, CDR2 SASEGT. The CDR3 region is CASSERQEANYGYTF. The CDR3 bases are TGTGCCAGCAGTGAAAGACAGGAGGCTAACTATGGCTACACCTTC.

J is TRBJ2-7 and V is TRBV2, with a tentative D call TRBD1 (5 bases). Trimming cost V 2 bases and J 3 bases, with 11 bases left between them. Per germline, CDR1 SNHLY and CDR2 FYNNEI. This CDR3 has 14 residues. CDR3 sequence reads: CASSEQGEYYEQYF. CDR3 coding DNA: TGTGCCAGCAGTGAACAAGGGGAATACTACGAGCAGTACTTC.

V and J are TRBV18 and TRBJ2-5; TRBD1 matches at 7 bases. V was pared by 3 bases and J by 5 bases, with 12 bases of the junction left unmatched. This CDR3 is built from 16 residues. Germline CDR1 is KGHSH and CDR2 is LQKENI. CDR3 nucleotides: TGTGCCAGCTCACCCGTGACAGGGAACGTCTTGGAGACCCAGTACTTC. As protein: CASSPVTGNVLETQYF.

The chain couples TRBV6-6 to TRBJ2-1; D is unresolved. The CDR3 consists of 11 residues. CDR1 and CDR2 from the germline V gene are MNHNY and SVGAGI (reference sequence). V lost 7 bases and J lost 7, with 8 bases in between. The CDR3 DNA sequence: TGTGCCAGCACTAGTGCTAATGAGCAGTTCTTC. As protein: CASTSANEQFF.

This clone occurred a few times. The chain combines TRBV28 with TRBJ2-3; D may be TRBD2 (5 bases). The CDR3 spans 13 residues. Germline assignment: CDR1 MDHEN and CDR2 SYDVKM. V lost 8 bases and J lost 2, with 11 bases in between. The CDR3 DNA reads TGTGCCAGCGAGCCAGCGGACACAGATACGCAGTATTTT. Its translation: CASEPADTDTQYF.

J is TRBJ2-2 and V is TRBV6-1; D is perhaps TRBD2 (6 bases). Between the trimmed V and J ends, which lost 7 bases and 0 bases, there was a span of 12 bases. The CDR3 loop spans 15 amino acids. Germline values: CDR1 MNHNS, CDR2 SASEGT. For the CDR3, the DNA is TGTGCCAGCACTTCCAGCGGGCCGAACACCGGGGAGCTGTTTTTT. It specifies CASTSSGPNTGELFF.

The chain combines TRBV6-5 with TRBJ1-4; 10 bases align to TRBD1. V trimming: 6 bases; J trimming: 7 bases; junction bases outside the gene matches: 8. CDR1 and CDR2 (germline): MNHEY, SVGAGI. The CDR3 length is 15 residues. CDR3 nucleotides: TGTGCCAGCAGCCGGCTGGGACAGGGGTTTGAAAAACTGTTTTTT. Amino acid sequence: CASSRLGQGFEKLFF.

V gene TRBV6-6 combines with J gene TRBJ2-7, with D possibly matching TRBD1 (5 bases). The V and J ends lost 2 bases and 0 bases respectively, with 14 bases between them. Looked up from germline, CDR1 is MNHNY and CDR2 is SVGAGI (reference sequence). The CDR3 runs 16 residues. The CDR3 sequence: CASSYLETGYSYEQYF. CDR3 nucleotides: TGTGCCAGCAGTTACCTTGAAACAGGATACTCCTACGAGCAGTACTTC.

V and J are TRBV4-2 and TRBJ2-7; 14 bases line up with TRBD2. CDR1 LGHNA and CDR2 YNFKEQ come from the germline V gene. The trim removed 3 bases at V and 5 bases at J, leaving 6 bases unmatched. CDR3 length: 16 residues. CDR3 coding DNA: TGTGCCAGCAGCCAGAGGACTAGCGGGGGGTTTGACGAGCAGTACTTC. Protein sequence: CASSQRTSGGFDEQYF.

The rearrangement uses TRBV5-1 and TRBJ1-2; maybe TRBD1 (5 bases). Germline assignment: CDR1 SGHRS and CDR2 YFSETQ. V was cut by 3 bases and J by 4 bases, with 13 bases left in between. The CDR3 is 14 amino acids. The CDR3 DNA follows: TGCGCCAGCAGCTGGGGGGACCAAGCCTATGGCTACACCTTC. It codes for CASSWGDQAYGYTF.

This clone was observed a single time. V usage is TRBV30 and J usage is TRBJ2-1; TRBD2 agrees at 7 bases. Germline V gives CDR1 GTSNPN, CDR2 SVGIG (reference sequence). The CDR3 extends over 15 amino acids. J lost 6 bases, V lost 1 base, and 9 bases had no gene match. The CDR3 reads CAWSEGLVSGNEQFF. CDR3 DNA: TGTGCCTGGAGTGAAGGACTAGTCTCTGGCAATGAGCAGTTCTTC. Combining the CDR3 with reference TRBV30 and TRBJ2-1 gives the whole variable domain SQTIHQWPATLVQPVGSPLSLECTVEGTSNPNLYWYRQAAGRGLQLLFYSVGIGQISSEVPQNLSASRPQDRQFILSSKKLLLSDSGFYLCAWSEGLVSGNEQFFGPGTRLTVL.

The chain is built from TRBV18 and TRBJ1-5, with D hard to call. The V gene's germline CDR1 is KGHSH and CDR2 LQKENI. Between the trimmed V and J ends, which lost 5 bases and 7 bases, there was a span of 15 bases. The CDR3 has 14 residues. The CDR3 DNA is TGTGCCAGCTCATCCGGGAGCCCCCTGCAGCCCCAGCATTTT. Amino acid sequence: CASSSGSPLQPQHF.

V usage is TRBV19 and J usage is TRBJ2-1; TRBD2 matches at 8 bases. Losses at the gene ends were 3 bases for V and 7 bases for J; bases not matched to a gene: 5. CDR1 is LNHDA and CDR2 is SQIVND in the germline V gene (reference sequence). The CDR3 consists of 14 residues. In nucleotides, the CDR3 is TGTGCCAGTAGTATCCTAGCGGGTAGGAATGAGCAGTTCTTC. Protein sequence: CASSILAGRNEQFF.

This sequence joins TRBV6-1 and TRBJ2-1; 8 positions match TRBD2. The CDR3 sequence is 14 residues long. CDR1 is MNHNS and CDR2 is SASEGT in the germline V gene. V shed 3 bases, J shed 4 bases, and the junction held 2 bases outside the gene matches. The CDR3: CASSDSGGYNEQFF. The CDR3 nucleotides read TGTGCCAGCAGTGACAGCGGGGGATACAATGAGCAGTTCTTC.

The chain carries TRBV10-3 and TRBJ2-1, with 8 bases lining up with TRBD2. The junction had 5 bases not matched to a gene; V was cut back by 0 bases and J by 7 bases. The CDR3 contains 15 residues. Germline V gene lookup returns CDR1 ENHRY and CDR2 SYGVKD. In DNA, the CDR3 is TGTGCCATCAGTGAGTCGTGGGGCGGGGGGAATGAGCAGTTCTTC. Translated: CAISESWGGGNEQFF.

The rearrangement joins TRBV18 to TRBJ1-4, with D perhaps matching TRBD1 (5 bases). Germline loops: CDR1 KGHSH, CDR2 LQKENI. CDR3 length: 18 residues. V was shortened by 3 bases and J by 0 bases, with 17 bases between the two germline ends. CDR3 region: CASSPNSYRKSTNEKLFF. Here the CDR3 DNA reads TGTGCCAGCTCACCGAATAGTTACAGGAAATCAACTAATGAAAAACTGTTTTTT.

The rearrangement joins TRBV29-1 to TRBJ2-7, with D possibly being TRBD2 (6 bases). CDR1 is SQVTM, CDR2 ANQGSEA, per germline. CDR3 length: 13 residues. The V end was cut by 6 bases, the J end by 1 base, with 13 bases between. The CDR3, as DNA: TGCAGCGTGGCGGGGCCCAATTCCTACGAGCAGTACTTC. Amino acid sequence: CSVAGPNSYEQYF.

The chain joins TRBV11-2 to TRBJ2-1, with 7 bases lining up with TRBD1. V lost 5 bases, J lost 6 bases, and 13 bases stayed unmatched. The CDR3 covers 16 residues. Germline loops: CDR1 SGHAT, CDR2 FQNNGV. The DNA of the CDR3 is TGTGCCAGCAGCCCCCGACAGGGAAGGTTCTTCAATGAGCAGTTCTTC. Translating it yields CASSPRQGRFFNEQFF.

The chain employs TRBV15 and TRBJ1-2; no firm D call. V was clipped by 4 bases and J by 5 bases, with 5 bases between them. Per germline, CDR1 LNHNV and CDR2 YYDKDF (reference sequence). The CDR3 runs 11 residues. The CDR3 DNA sequence: TGTGCCACCAGCACGGGGTATGGCTACACCTTC. This encodes CATSTGYGYTF.

This clone occurred once. This chain uses TRBV9 with TRBJ2-1; perhaps TRBD1 as D (5 bases). V was cut by 0 bases and J by 4 bases, with 11 bases left in between. The CDR3 runs 15 residues. CDR1 is SGDLS and CDR2 is YYNGEE in the germline V gene. The CDR3 DNA reads as TGTGCCAGCAGCGTAGGGGGCCTGCATTACAATGAGCAGTTCTTC. It encodes CASSVGGLHYNEQFF.

The chain's CDR3 is CASSRRGEKLFF. CDR3 DNA sequence: TGTGCCAGCAGTAGGAGGGGTGAAAAACTGTTTTTT. The chain recombines TRBV6-5 with TRBJ1-4, with D perhaps matching TRBD1 (5 bases). The V gene's germline CDR1 is MNHEY and CDR2 SVGAGI. The V end lost 5 bases, the J end lost 7 bases, and 8 bases lay between the germline ends. This CDR3 has 12 residues.

The genes are TRBV19 and TRBJ1-2, with 7 bases matching TRBD1. Losses at the gene ends were 4 bases for V and 6 bases for J; bases not matched to a gene: 2. Germline CDR1 reads LNHDA; CDR2 reads SQIVND (reference sequence). The CDR3 spans 12 residues. The CDR3 sequence: CASSTTGNGYTF. CDR3 bases: TGTGCCAGTAGTACGACAGGGAATGGCTACACCTTC.

The chain recombines TRBV4-1 with TRBJ2-3; D call uncertain. The CDR3 loop spans 16 amino acids. Trimming took off 1 base at V and 3 bases at J, with 14 bases between the two ends. Germline V gene data show CDR1 as MGHRA and CDR2 as YSYEKL. The CDR3 DNA reads TGCGCCAGCAGCCAAGGGTTTGCGCGTGAGACAGATACGCAGTATTTT. This gives the protein CASSQGFARETDTQYF.

The chain joins TRBV4-2 to TRBJ2-3, with TRBD2 matching over 13 bases. J lost 1 base, V lost 1 base, and 5 bases had no gene match. The germline CDR1 and CDR2 sequences are LGHNA and YNFKEQ. CDR3 length: 18 amino acids. CDR3 region: CASSQGGLAGLGTDTQYF. CDR3 DNA sequence: TGTGCCAGCAGCCAAGGGGGACTAGCGGGACTGGGCACAGATACGCAGTATTTT.

The rearrangement uses TRBV7-9 and TRBJ2-7; possible D gene TRBD1, 6 bases. Trimming took off 1 base at V and 6 bases at J, with 19 bases between the two ends. The CDR3 runs 16 residues. The germline gives CDR1 SEHNR, CDR2 FQNEAQ (reference sequence). As DNA, the CDR3 is TGTGCCAGCAGCTTAGGTCCCAGGGGCCCCCTCGGCGAGCAGTACTTC. It specifies CASSLGPRGPLGEQYF.

The rearrangement joins TRBV7-8 to TRBJ1-2; D is unresolved. Germline loops: CDR1 SGHVS, CDR2 FQNEAQ. The CDR3 runs 15 residues. Between the trimmed V and J ends, which lost 0 bases and 2 bases, there was a span of 10 bases. The CDR3 coding sequence is TGTGCCAGCAGCTTAGCCCCTCGCGGAAACTATGGCTACACCTTC. Protein sequence: CASSLAPRGNYGYTF.

This clone was detected only a few times. J is TRBJ1-2 and V is TRBV27; D gene uncertain. Deletions cut 2 bases from V and 4 bases from J, with 14 bases between. The CDR3 runs 15 residues. Germline CDR1 and CDR2: MNHEY and SMNVEV (reference sequence). The CDR3 DNA sequence: TGTGCCAGCAGTTTAGAGTTTGAGAGGATCTATGGCTACACCTTC. It is translated as CASSLEFERIYGYTF.